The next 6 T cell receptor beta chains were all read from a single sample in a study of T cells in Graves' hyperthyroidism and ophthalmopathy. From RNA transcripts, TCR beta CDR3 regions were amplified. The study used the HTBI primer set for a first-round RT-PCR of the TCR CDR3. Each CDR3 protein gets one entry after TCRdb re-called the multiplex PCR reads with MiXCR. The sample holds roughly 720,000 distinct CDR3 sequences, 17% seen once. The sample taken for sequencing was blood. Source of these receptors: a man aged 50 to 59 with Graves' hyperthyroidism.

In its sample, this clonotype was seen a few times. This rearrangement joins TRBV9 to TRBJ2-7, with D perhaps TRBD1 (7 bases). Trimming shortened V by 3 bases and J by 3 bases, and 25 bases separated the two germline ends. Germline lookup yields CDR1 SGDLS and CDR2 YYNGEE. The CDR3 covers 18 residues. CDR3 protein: CASSEGLTTGMVLYEQYF. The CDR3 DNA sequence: TGTGCCAGCAGCGAAGGACTAACGACAGGGATGGTTCTCTACGAGCAGTACTTC. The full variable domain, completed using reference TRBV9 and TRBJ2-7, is DSGVTQTPKHLITATGQRVTLRCSPRSGDLSVYWYQQSLDQGLQFLIQYYNGEERAKGNILERFSAQQFPDLHSELNLSSLELGDSALYFCASSEGLTTGMVLYEQYFGPGTRLTVT.

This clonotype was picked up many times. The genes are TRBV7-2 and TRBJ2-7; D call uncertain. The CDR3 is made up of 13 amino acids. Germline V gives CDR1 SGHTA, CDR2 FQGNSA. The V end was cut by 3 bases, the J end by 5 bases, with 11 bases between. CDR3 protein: CASSLFGPNEQYF. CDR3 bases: TGTGCCAGCAGCTTGTTTGGACCCAACGAGCAGTACTTC.

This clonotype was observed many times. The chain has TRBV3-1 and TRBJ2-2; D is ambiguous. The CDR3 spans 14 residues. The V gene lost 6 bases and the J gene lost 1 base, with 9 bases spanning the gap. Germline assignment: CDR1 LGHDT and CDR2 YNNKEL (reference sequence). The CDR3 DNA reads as TGTGCCAGCAGTCAGGTCCTGAACACCGGGGAGCTGTTTTTT. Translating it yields CASSQVLNTGELFF.

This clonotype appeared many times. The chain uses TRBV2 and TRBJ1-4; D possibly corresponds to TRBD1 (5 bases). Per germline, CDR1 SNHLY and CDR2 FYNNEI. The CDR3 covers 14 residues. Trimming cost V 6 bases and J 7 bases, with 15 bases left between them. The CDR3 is CASSVRWGSEKLFF. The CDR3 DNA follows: TGTGCCAGCAGCGTACGATGGGGCAGTGAAAAACTGTTTTTT.

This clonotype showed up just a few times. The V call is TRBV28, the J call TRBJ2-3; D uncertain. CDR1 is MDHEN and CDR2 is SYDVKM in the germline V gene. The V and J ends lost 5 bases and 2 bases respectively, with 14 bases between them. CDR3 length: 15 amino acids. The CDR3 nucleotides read TGTGCCAGCAGTCCGCGGACCGGTTACACAGATACGCAGTATTTT. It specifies CASSPRTGYTDTQYF.

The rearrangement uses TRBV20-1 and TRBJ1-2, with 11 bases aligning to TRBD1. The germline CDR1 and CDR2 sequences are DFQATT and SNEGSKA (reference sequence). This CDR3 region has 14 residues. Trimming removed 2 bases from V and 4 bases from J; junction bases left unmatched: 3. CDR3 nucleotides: TGCAGTGCTAGACCTGGACAGGGGGCCTATGGCTACACCTTC. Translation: CSARPGQGAYGYTF.